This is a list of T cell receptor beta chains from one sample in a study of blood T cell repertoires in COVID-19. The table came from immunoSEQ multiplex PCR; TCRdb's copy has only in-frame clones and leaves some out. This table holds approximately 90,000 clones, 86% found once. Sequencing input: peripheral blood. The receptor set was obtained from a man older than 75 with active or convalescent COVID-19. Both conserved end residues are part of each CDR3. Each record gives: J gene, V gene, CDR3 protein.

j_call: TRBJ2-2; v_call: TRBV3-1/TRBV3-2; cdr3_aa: CASSQAPQVLFF
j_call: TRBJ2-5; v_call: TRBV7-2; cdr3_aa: CASSLSHSGGRGETQYF
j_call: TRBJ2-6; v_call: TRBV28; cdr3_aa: CASSSPRGASSGANVLTF
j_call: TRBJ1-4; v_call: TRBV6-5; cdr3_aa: CASSYSAQMGNEKLFF
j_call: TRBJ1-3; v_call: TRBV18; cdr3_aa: CASSPAQGATGNTIYF
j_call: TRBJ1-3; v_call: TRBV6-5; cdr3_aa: CASRGPLGVGNTIYF
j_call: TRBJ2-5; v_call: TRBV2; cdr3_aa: CASSVRLAGLQETQYF
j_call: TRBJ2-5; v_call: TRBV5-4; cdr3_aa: CASSPGQQETQYF
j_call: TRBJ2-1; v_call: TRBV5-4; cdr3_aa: CASSSDVAGGPKFF
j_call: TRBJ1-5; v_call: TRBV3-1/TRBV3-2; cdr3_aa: CASSQASGANQPQHF
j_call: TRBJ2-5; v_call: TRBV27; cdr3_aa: CASSPRSIGKETQYF
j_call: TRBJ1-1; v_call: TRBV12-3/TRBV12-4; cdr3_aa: CASSFRDRPEAFF
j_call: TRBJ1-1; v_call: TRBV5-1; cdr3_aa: CASSSGSTLNTEAFF
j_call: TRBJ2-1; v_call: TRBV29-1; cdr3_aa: CSVLRRGGTHNEQFF
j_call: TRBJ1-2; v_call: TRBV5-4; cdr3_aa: CASSWGQGANYGYTF
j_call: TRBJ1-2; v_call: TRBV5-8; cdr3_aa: CASSLWAADGYTF
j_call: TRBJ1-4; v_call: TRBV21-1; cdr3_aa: CASSSDRATNEKLFF
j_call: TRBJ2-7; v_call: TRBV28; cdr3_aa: CASSLLKLSGTGLNEQYF
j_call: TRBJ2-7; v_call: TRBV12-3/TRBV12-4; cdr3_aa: CASSLVGGQYF
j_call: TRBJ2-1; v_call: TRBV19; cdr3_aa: CASSSLNEQFF
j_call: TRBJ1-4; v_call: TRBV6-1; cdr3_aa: CASSESDSREKLFF
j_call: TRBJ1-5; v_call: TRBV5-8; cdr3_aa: CASSTTGVYSNQPQHF
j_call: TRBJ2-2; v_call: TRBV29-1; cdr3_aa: CSVAVREFGELFF
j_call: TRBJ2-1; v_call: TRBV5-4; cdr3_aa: CASTRGSGGYNEQFF
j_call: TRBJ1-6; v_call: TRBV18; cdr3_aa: CASSQQGGYNSPLHF
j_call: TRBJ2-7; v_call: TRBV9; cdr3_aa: CASSGFTPGLAGGTSYEQYF
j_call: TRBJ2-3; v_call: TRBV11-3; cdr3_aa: CASSLGGSGTDTQYF
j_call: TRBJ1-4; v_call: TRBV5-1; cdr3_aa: CASGDRPNEKLFF